This T cell receptor (beta chain) was identified in a study of T cells after yellow fever vaccination. Study results and caveats: Contamination of FACS-sorted repertoires by abundant clonotypes from the bulk population could occur.

This clonotype was observed at least ten times. No antigen is known for it. The V segment lost 6 bases and the J segment 2 bases; nucleotides outside the gene matches: 9. This CDR3 is 15 amino acids long. Germline CDR1 SSHAT, CDR2 FNYEAQ (reference sequence). From the 5' RACE reads, TCRdb called clonotypes with MiXCR, one entry per CDR3 protein. The repertoire has 310,000 or so distinct CDR3 sequences, around 4% of them found once; the top ten carry 23%. The chain has TRBV7-7 and TRBJ2-7; the match to TRBD1 covers 8 bases. Sequences were derived from PBMCs, sampled on the day of the yellow fever booster vaccination. The TCR comes from a man aged 18-30 years who received the YFV17D yellow fever vaccine. The CDR3 DNA sequence: TGTGCCAGCAGGTCCGGGGGACAGGCGACCTACGAGCAGTACTTC. Amino acid sequence: CASRSGGQATYEQYF. The variable domain in full, with the rest retrieved from reference TRBV7-7 and TRBJ2-7, is GAGVSQSPRYKVTKRGQDVTLRCDPISSHATLYWYQQALGQGPEFLTYFNYEAQPDKSGLPSDRFSAERPEGSISTLTIQRTEQRDSAMYRCASRSGGQATYEQYFGPGTRLTVT.